A selection of T cell receptor beta chains follows, all from one sample in a study of shared clonotypes between healthy human individuals. Repertoires were generated with immunoSEQ multiplex PCR, while TCRdb's copy carries only in-frame clones and drops some. The repertoire has 950,000 to 1,300,000 clones, more than 65% of them found once; the top ten carry over 1.3%. The sample comprised memory CD4+ T cells sorted from blood. Source of these receptors: a man between 18 and 35 years old in good health. The CDR3 runs from the conserved cysteine through the conserved F or W. A D gene is named only where the DNA matches it firmly. Expanded clones get a size class; other rows say once, few or many, or leave the size out.

clone size,J gene,D gene,V gene,CDR3 protein,CDR3 DNA
-,TRBJ2-2,TRBD2,TRBV7-2,CASSLAVAGVYRLTNTGELFF,TGTGCCAGCAGCTTAGCAGTAGCGGGAGTCTACCGTTTGACGAACACCGGGGAGCTGTTTTTT
-,TRBJ2-3,-,TRBV4-1,CASSQGSGQLRDTQYF,TGCGCCAGCAGCCAAGGGAGCGGTCAACTACGGGATACGCAGTATTTT
-,TRBJ2-2,-,TRBV11-1,CASSLDWASRAGELFF,TGTGCCAGCAGCTTAGATTGGGCTAGCCGGGCCGGGGAGCTGTTTTTT
-,TRBJ1-2,-,TRBV2,CASSEFLGDYGYTF,TGTGCCAGCAGTGAATTTTTAGGGGACTATGGCTACACCTTC
-,TRBJ2-1,TRBD2,TRBV11-2,CASSRAAGALSSYNEQFF,TGTGCCAGCAGCCGGGCAGCGGGAGCGCTGAGCTCCTACAATGAGCAGTTCTTC
-,TRBJ1-2,TRBD1,TRBV25-1,CASSDSLTGGNGYTF,TGTGCCAGCAGTGACTCTCTGACAGGGGGCAATGGCTACACCTTC
few,TRBJ1-1,TRBD1,TRBV5-1,CASSGQGETEAFF,TGCGCCAGCAGCGGGCAGGGGGAGACTGAAGCTTTCTTT
-,TRBJ1-5,-,TRBV19,CASMAEGRWNQPQHF,TGTGCCAGTATGGCCGAGGGACGCTGGAATCAGCCCCAGCATTTT
-,TRBJ2-5,-,TRBV6-1,CASSEVPRRAGGRETQYF,TGTGCCAGCAGTGAAGTTCCCCGAAGGGCAGGGGGGAGAGAGACCCAGTACTTC
-,TRBJ2-7,TRBD2,TRBV2,CASSQTSSRSEQYF,TGTGCCAGCAGCCAGACTAGCAGTCGGTCCGAGCAGTACTTC